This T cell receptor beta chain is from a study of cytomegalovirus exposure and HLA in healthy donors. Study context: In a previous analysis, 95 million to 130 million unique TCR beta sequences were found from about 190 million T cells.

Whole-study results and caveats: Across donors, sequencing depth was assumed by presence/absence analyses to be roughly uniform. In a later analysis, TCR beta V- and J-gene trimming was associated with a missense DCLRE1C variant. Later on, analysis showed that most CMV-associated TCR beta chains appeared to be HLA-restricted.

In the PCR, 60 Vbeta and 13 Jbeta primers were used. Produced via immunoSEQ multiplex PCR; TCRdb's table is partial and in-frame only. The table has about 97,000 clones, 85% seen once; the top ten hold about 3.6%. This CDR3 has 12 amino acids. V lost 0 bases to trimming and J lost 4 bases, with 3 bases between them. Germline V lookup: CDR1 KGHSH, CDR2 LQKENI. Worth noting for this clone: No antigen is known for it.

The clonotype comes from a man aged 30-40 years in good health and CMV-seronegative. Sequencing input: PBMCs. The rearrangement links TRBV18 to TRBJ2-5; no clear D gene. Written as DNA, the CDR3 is TGTGCCAGCTCACCACCCATAGAGACCCAGTACTTC. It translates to CASSPPIETQYF.